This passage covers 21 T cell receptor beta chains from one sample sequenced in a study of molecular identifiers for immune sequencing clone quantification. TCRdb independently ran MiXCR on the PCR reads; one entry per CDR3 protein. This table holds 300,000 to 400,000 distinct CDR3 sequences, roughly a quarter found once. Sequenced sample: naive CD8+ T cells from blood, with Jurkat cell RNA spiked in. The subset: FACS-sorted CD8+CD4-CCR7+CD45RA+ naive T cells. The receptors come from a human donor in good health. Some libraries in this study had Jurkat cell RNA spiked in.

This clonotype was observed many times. Written as DNA, the CDR3 is TGTGCCAGCAGCTTAGTCTTAACGTCGACAGATACGCAGTATTTT. It translates to CASSLVLTSTDTQYF. V is TRBV7-2 and J is TRBJ2-3; D unresolved. Between the trimmed V and J ends, which lost 1 base and 3 bases, there was a span of 11 bases. Germline values: CDR1 SGHTA, CDR2 FQGNSA. The CDR3 covers 15 residues. Combining the CDR3 with reference TRBV7-2 and TRBJ2-3 gives the whole variable domain GAGVSQSPSNKVTEKGKDVELRCDPISGHTALYWYRQSLGQGLEFLIYFQGNSAPDKSGLPSDRFSAERTGGSVSTLTIQRTQQEDSAVYLCASSLVLTSTDTQYFGPGTRLTVL.

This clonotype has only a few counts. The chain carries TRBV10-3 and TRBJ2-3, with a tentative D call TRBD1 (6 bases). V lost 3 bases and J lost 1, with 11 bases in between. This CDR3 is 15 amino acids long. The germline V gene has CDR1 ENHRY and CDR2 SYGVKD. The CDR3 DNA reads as TGTGCCATCAGTGATACGGCAGGGGGCACAGATACGCAGTATTTT. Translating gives CAISDTAGGTDTQYF.

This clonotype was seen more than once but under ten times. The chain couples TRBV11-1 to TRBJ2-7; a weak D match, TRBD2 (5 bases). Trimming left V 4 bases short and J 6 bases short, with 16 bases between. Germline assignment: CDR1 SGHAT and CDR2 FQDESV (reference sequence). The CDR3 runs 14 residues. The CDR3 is CASSSPGISREQYF. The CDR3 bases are TGTGCCAGCAGCTCACCCGGGATAAGCCGCGAGCAGTACTTC. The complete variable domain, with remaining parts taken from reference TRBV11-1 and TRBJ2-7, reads EAEVAQSPRYKITEKSQAVAFWCDPISGHATLYWYRQILGQGPELLVQFQDESVVDDSQLPKDRFSAERLKGVDSTLKIQPAELGDSAMYLCASSSPGISREQYFGPGTRLTVT.

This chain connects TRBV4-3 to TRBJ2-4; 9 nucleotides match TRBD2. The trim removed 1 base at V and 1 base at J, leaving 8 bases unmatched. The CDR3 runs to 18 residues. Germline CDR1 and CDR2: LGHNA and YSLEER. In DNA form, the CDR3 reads TGCGCCAGCAGCCAAGTCGATAGCGGGGGCTGGGCCAAAAACATTCAGTACTTC. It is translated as CASSQVDSGGWAKNIQYF.

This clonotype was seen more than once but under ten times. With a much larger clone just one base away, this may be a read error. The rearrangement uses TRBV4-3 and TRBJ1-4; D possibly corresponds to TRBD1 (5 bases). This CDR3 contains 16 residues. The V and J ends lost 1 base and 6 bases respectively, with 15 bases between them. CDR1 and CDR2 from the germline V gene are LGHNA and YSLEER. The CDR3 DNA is TGCGCCAGCAGCCAAGGAGTTGGGGCCAGAGATGAAAAACTGTTTTTT. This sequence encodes CASSQGVGARDEKLFF.

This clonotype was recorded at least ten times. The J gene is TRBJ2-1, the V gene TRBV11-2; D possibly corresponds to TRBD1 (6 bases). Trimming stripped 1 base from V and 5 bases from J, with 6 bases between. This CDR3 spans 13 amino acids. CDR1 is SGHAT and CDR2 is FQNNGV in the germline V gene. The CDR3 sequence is CASSLGGHNEQFF. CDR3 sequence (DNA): TGTGCCAGCAGCTTAGGGGGGCACAATGAGCAGTTCTTC.

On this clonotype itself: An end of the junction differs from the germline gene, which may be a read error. In nucleotides, the CDR3 is TGTGCCAGCTCCCCACTATTCGGGGACAGCCACACAGATACGCAGTATTTT. Protein: CASSPLFGDSHTDTQYF. This chain links TRBV18 with TRBJ2-3, with TRBD1 matching over 7 bases. The CDR3 consists of 17 residues. CDR1 is KGHSH and CDR2 is LQKENI in the germline V gene.

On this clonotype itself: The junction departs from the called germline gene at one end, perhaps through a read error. The CDR3 reads CAGSSGLAGFNEQYF. DNA for the CDR3: TGTGCCGGCAGTTCGGGACTAGCGGGGTTCAACGAGCAGTACTTC. The chain uses TRBV6-5 and TRBJ2-7, with 13 bases lining up with TRBD2. In germline, CDR1 is MNHEY, CDR2 SVGAGI. The CDR3 sequence is 15 residues long.

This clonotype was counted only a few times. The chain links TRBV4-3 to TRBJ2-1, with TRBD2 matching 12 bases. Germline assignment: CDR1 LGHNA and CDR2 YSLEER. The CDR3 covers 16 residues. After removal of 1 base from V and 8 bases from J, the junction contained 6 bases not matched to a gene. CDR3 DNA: TGCGCCAGCAGCCAAGGACTAGCGGGGGCGGGCTATGAGCAGTTCTTC. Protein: CASSQGLAGAGYEQFF.

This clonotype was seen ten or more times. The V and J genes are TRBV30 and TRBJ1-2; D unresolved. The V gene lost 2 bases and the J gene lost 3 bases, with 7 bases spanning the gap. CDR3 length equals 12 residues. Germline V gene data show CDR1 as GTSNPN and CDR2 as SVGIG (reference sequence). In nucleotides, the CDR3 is TGTGCCTGGAGTAAGGAGGACTATGGCTACACCTTC. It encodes CAWSKEDYGYTF.

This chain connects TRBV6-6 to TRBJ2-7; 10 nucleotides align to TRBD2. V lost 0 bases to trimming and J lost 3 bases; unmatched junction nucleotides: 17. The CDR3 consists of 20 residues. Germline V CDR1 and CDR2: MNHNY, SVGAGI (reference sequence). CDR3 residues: CASSYSFLGGPAGGSYEQYF. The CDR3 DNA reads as TGTGCCAGCAGTTACTCTTTTCTTGGGGGTCCAGCGGGAGGGAGCTACGAGCAGTACTTC.

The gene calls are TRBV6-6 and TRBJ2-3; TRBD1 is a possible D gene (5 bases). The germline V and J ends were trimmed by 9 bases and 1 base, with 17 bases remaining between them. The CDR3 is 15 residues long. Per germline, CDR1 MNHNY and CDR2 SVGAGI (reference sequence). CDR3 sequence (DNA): TGTGCCAGTACCGAGACAGTCGCAGGCACAGATACGCAGTATTTT. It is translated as CASTETVAGTDTQYF.

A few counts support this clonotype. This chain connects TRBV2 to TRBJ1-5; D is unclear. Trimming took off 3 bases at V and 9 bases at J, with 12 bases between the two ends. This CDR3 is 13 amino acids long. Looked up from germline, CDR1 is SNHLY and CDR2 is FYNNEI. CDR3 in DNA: TGTGCCAGCAGTGACCAGCGGGATCTGCCCCAGCATTTT. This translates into CASSDQRDLPQHF.

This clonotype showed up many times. The CDR3 DNA is TGTGCCAGCAGCTTGGGCGGAGAGGTTTCCGAAGCTTTCTTT. It yields the protein CASSLGGEVSEAFF. The chain has TRBV5-5 and TRBJ1-1; no definite D call. Trimming took off 0 bases at V and 8 bases at J, with 14 bases between the two ends. From germline, CDR1 is SGHKS and CDR2 YYEKEE (reference sequence). The CDR3 is made up of 14 amino acids.

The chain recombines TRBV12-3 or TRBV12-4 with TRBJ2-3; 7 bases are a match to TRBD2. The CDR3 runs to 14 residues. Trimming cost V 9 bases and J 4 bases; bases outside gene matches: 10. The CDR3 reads CASHPGGGADTQYF. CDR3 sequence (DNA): TGTGCCAGTCACCCGGGAGGCGGAGCAGATACGCAGTATTTT.

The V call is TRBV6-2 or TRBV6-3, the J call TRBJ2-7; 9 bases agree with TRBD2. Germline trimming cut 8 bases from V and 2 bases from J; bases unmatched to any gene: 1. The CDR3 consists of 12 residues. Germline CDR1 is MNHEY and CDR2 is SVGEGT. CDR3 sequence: CASGGGAYEQYF. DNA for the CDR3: TGTGCCAGCGGCGGGGGGGCCTACGAGCAGTACTTC.

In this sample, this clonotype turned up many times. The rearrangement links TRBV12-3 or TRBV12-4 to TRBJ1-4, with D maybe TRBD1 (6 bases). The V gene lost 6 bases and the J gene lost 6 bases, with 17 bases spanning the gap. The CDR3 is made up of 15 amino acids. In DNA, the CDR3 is TGTGCCAGCAGCCCAAGGACAGTCCTGGATGAAAAACTGTTTTTT. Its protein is CASSPRTVLDEKLFF.

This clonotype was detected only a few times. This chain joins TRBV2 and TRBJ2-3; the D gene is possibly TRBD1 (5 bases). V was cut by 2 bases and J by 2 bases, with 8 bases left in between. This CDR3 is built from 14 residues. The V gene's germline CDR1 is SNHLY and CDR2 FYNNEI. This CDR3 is CASSEYRYTDTQYF. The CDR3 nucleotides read TGTGCCAGCAGTGAATACAGGTACACAGATACGCAGTATTTT.

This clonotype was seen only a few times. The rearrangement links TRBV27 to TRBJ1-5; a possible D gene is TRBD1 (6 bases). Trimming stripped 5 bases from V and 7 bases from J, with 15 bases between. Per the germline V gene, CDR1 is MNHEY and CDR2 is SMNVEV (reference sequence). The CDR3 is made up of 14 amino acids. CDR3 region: CASSVQGSWQPQHF. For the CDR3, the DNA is TGTGCCAGCAGTGTACAGGGTTCCTGGCAGCCCCAGCATTTT.

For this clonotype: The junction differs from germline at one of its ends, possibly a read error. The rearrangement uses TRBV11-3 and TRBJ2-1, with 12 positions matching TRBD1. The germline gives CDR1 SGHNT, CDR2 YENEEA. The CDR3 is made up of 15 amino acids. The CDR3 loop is CASSSGQGAHNEQLF. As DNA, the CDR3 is TGTGCCAGCAGCTCGGGACAGGGGGCCCACAATGAGCAGCTCTTC.

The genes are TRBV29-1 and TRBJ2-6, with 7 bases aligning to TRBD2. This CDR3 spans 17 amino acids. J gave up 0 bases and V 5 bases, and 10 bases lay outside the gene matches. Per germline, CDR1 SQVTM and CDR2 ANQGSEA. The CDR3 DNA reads TGCAGCGTTCTATCGGGGGGTGAAGGCTCTGGGGCCAACGTCCTGACTTTC. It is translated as CSVLSGGEGSGANVLTF.